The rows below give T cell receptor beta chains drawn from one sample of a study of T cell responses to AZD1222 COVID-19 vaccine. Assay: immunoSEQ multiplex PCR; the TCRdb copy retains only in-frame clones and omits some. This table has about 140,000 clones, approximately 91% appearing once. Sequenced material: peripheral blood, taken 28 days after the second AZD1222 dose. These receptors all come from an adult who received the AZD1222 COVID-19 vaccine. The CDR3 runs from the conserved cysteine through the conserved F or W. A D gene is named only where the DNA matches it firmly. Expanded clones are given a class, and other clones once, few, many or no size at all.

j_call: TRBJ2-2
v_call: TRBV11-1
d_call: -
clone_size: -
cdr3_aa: CASSLVKGVPGELFF
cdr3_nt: TGTGCCAGCAGCTTAGTCAAAGGGGTTCCCGGGGAGCTGTTTTTT

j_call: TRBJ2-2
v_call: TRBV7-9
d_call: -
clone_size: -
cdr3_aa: CASSSRQGGVTGELFF
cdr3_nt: TGTGCCAGCAGCTCTCGACAGGGAGGGGTTACCGGGGAGCTGTTTTTT

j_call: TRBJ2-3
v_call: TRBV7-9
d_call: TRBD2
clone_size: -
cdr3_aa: CASSFWREGIDTQYF
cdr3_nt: TGTGCCAGCAGCTTCTGGCGGGAGGGAATTGATACGCAGTATTTT

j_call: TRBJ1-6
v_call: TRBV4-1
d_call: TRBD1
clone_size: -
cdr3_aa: CASSQEPGGASPLHF
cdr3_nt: TGCGCCAGCAGCCAAGAACCAGGGGGCGCATCACCCCTCCACTTT

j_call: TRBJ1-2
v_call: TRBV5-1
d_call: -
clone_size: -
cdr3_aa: CASRGGQEYYGYTF
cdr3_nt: TGCGCCAGCAGAGGAGGACAAGAGTACTATGGCTACACCTTC

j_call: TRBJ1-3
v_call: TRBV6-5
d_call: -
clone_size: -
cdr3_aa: CASSYSVGPGNTIYF
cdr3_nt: TGTGCCAGCAGTTACTCGGTAGGACCTGGAAACACCATATATTTT

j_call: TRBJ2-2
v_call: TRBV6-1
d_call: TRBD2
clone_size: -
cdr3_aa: CASSATSGGNTGELFF
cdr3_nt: TGTGCCAGCAGTGCGACTAGCGGGGGGAACACCGGGGAGCTGTTTTTT

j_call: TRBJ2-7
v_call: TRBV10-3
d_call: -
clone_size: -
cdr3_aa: CAIAGGPSYEQYF
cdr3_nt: TGTGCCATCGCTGGGGGCCCCTCCTACGAGCAGTACTTC

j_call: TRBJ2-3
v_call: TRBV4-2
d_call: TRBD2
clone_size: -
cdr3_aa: CASSRTGGGWAAQYF
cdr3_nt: TGTGCCAGCAGCCGTACCGGCGGGGGGTGGGCCGCGCAGTATTTT

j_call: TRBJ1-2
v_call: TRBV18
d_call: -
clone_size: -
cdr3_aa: CASSETGDYGYTF
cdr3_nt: TGTGCCAGCTCAGAAACCGGGGACTATGGCTACACCTTC

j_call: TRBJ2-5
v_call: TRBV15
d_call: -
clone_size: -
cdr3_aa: CATSLSVGRQETQYF
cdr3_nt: TGTGCCACCAGCCTCTCGGTGGGTAGACAAGAGACCCAGTACTTC

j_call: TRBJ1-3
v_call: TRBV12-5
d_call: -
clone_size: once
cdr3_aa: CASGGHSGNTIYF
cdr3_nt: TGTGCCAGTGGGGGACATTCTGGAAACACCATATATTTT

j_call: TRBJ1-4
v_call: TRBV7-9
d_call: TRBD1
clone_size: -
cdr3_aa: CASSPGRATGATNEKLFF
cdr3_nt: TGTGCCAGCAGCCCTGGCCGGGCGACAGGGGCAACTAATGAAAAACTGTTTTTT

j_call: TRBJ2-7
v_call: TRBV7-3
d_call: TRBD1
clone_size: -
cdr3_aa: CASSLTIPGQGGEQYF
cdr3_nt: TGTGCCAGCAGCTTAACAATCCCGGGACAGGGTGGCGAGCAGTACTTC

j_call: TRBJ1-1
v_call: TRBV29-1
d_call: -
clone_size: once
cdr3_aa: CSVEDGTRVTEAFF
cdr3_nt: TGCAGCGTTGAAGATGGGACAAGGGTCACTGAAGCTTTCTTT

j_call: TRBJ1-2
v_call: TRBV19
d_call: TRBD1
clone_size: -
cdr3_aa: CASSDYRTGNNYGYTF
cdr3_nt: TGTGCCAGTAGTGACTACCGGACAGGGAATAACTATGGCTACACCTTC

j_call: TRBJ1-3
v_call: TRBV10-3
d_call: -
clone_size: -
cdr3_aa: CAISAGETGRQTGNTIYF
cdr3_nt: TGTGCCATCAGTGCGGGAGAAACAGGGCGTCAAACTGGAAACACCATATATTTT

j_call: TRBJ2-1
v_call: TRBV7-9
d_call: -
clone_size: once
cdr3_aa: CASSFRGRANEQFF
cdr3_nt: TGTGCCAGCAGCTTCAGGGGGAGGGCCAATGAGCAGTTCTTC

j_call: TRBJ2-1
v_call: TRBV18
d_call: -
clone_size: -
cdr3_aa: CASSPRTGTVYNEQFF
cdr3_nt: TGTGCCAGCTCACCTCGAACCGGAACAGTCTACAATGAGCAGTTCTTC

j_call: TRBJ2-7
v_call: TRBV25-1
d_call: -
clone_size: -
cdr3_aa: CASSAAGRYEQYF
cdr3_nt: TGTGCCAGCAGTGCGGCAGGGCGCTACGAGCAGTACTTC

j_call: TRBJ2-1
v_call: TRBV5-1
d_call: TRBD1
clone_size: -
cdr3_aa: CASSLLAGTGKGNEQFF
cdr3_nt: TGCGCCAGCAGCTTACTAGCCGGGACAGGGAAAGGCAATGAGCAGTTCTTC

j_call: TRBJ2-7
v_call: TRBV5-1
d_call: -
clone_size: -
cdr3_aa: CASSLGRVENEQYF
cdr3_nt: TGCGCCAGCAGCTTGGGAAGGGTCGAGAACGAGCAGTACTTC

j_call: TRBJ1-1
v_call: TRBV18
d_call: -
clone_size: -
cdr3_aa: CASSLGGVDTEAFF
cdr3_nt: TGTGCCAGCTCACTAGGGGGAGTCGACACTGAAGCTTTCTTT

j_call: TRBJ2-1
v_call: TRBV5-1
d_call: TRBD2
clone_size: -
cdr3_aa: CASSPGTSGDNEQFF
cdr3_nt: TGCGCCAGCAGCCCTGGGACTAGCGGGGACAATGAGCAGTTCTTC

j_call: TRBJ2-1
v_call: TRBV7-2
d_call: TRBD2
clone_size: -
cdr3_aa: CASSLPDSGRGGDEQFF
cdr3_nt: TGTGCCAGCAGCTTACCCGATAGCGGGAGGGGGGGCGATGAGCAGTTCTTC

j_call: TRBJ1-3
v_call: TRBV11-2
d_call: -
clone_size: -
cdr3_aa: CASSLSGNTIYF
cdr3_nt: TGTGCCAGCAGCCTTTCTGGAAACACCATATATTTT

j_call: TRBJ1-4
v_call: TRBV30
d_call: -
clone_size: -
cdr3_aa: CAWKNGFSNEKLFF
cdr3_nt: TGTGCCTGGAAGAATGGCTTCAGCAATGAAAAACTGTTTTTT

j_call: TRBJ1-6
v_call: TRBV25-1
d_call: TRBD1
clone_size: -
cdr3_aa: CASSGRDRDNSPLHF
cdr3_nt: TGTGCCAGCAGTGGCCGGGACAGGGATAATTCACCCCTCCACTTT

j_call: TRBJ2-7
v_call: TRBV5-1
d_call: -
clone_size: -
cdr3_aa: CASSLGTGTYEQYF
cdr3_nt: TGCGCCAGCAGCTTGGGAACAGGTACCTACGAGCAGTACTTC